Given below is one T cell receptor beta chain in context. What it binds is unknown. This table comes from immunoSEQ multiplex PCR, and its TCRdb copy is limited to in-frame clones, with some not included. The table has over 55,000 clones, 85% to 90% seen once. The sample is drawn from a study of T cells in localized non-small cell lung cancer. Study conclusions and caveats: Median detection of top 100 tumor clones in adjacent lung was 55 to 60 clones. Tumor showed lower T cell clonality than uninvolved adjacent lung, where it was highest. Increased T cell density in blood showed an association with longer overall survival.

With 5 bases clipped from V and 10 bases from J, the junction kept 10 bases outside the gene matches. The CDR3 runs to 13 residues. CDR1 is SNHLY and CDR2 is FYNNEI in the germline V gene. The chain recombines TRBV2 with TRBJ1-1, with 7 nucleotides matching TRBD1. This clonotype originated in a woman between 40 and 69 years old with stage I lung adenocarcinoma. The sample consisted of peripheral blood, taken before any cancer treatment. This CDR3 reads CASSTTARQGAFF. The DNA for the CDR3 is TGTGCCAGCAGTACAACCGCGCGACAGGGAGCTTTCTTT.